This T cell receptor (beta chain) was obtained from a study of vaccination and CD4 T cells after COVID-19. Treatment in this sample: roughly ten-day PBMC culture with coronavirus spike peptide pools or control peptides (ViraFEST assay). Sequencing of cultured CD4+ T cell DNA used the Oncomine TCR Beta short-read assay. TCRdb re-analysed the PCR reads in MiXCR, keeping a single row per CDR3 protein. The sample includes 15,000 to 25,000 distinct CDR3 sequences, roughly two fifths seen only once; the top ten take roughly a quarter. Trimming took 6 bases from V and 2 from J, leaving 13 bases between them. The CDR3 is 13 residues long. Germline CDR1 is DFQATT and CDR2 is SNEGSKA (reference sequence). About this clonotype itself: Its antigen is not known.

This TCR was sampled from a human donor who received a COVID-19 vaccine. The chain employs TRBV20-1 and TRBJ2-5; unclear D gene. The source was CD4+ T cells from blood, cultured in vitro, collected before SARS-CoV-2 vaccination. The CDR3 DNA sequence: TGCAGTGCCCATGAAGGAGTACAAGAGACCCAGTACTTC. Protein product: CSAHEGVQETQYF.